This T cell receptor (beta chain) was observed in a study of T cells in pancreatic ductal adenocarcinoma. The assay was immunoSEQ multiplex PCR, and TCRdb's table has in-frame clones only and misses some. The repertoire holds some 20,000 clones, with more than 70% as singletons. With regard to this clone: Its antigen is not identified.

Broader study findings: The resected cohort was biased toward the minority with early-stage disease. Tumor and blood clonality did not differ significantly, about 0.112 versus 0.072. Comparisons of tumor and blood clonality may show falsely lower tumor diversity. Tumor samples had fewer productive templates and around 7.2-fold fewer unique clonotypes than blood.

Per the germline V gene, CDR1 is SQVTM and CDR2 is ANQGSEA. The CDR3 loop spans 14 amino acids. J gave up 2 bases and V 6 bases, and 9 bases lay outside the gene matches. No neoadjuvant therapy was given to the selected pancreatic ductal adenocarcinoma patients before their surgery. Input material: PBMCs. The chain is built from TRBV29-1 and TRBJ1-2; TRBD1 matches 7 bases. This clonotype originated in a human donor with pancreatic ductal adenocarcinoma. The CDR3 DNA follows: TGCAGCGTGGCCGGGACAGAAGGAAACTATGGCTACACCTTC. Translating gives CSVAGTEGNYGYTF.